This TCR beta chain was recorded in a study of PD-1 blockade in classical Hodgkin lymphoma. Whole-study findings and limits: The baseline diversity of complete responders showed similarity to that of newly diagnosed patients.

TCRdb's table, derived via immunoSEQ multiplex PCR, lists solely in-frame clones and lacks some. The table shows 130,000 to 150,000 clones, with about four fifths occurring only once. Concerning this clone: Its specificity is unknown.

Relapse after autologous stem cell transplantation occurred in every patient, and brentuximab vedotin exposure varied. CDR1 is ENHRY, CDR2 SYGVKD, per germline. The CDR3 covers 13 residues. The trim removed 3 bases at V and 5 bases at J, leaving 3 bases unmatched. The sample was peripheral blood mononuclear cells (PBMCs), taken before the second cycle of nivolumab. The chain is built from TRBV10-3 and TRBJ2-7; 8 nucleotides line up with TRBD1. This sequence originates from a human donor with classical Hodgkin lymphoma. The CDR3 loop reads CAISDRGPDEQYF. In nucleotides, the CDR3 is TGTGCCATCAGTGACAGGGGGCCGGACGAGCAGTACTTC.